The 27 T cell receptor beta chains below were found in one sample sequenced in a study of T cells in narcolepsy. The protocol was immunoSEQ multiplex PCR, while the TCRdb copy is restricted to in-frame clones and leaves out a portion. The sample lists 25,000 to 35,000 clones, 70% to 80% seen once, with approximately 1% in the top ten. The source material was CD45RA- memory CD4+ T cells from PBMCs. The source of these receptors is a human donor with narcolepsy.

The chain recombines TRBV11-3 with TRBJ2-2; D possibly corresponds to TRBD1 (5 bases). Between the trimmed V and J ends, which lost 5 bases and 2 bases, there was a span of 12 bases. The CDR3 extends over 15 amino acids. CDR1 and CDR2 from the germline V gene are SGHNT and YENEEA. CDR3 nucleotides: TGTGCCAGCAGCCCCAGAAGGGGTAACACCGGGGAGCTGTTTTTT. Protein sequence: CASSPRRGNTGELFF.

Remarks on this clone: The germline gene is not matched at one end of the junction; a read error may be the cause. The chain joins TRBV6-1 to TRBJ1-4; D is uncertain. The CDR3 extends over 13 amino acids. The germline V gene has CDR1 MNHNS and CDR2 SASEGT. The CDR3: CANSQAINEKLFF. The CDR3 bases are TGTGCCAACAGTCAGGCTATTAATGAAAAACTGTTTTTT.

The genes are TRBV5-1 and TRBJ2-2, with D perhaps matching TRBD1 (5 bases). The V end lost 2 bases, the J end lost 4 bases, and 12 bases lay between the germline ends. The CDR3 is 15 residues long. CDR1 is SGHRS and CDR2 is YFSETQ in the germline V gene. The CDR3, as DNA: TGCGCCAGCAGCTTAGCCAGGGCTAGCACCGGGGAGCTGTTTTTT. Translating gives CASSLARASTGELFF.

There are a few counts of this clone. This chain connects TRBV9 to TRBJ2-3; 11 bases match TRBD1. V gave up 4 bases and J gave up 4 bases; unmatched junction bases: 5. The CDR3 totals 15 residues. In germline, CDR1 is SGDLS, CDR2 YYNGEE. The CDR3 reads CASSPGQGAADTQYF. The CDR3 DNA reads TGTGCCAGCAGCCCTGGACAGGGGGCGGCAGATACGCAGTATTTT.

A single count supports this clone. DNA of the CDR3: TGTGCCAGCAGCACGTCCGGGACAGTAACCTACGAGCAGTACTTC. Its translation is CASSTSGTVTYEQYF. This chain connects TRBV11-2 to TRBJ2-7, with 7 bases aligning to TRBD1. The CDR3 runs 15 residues. CDR1 and CDR2 (germline): SGHAT, FQNNGV. With V trimmed by 5 bases and J by 2 bases, 9 bases remained unmatched.

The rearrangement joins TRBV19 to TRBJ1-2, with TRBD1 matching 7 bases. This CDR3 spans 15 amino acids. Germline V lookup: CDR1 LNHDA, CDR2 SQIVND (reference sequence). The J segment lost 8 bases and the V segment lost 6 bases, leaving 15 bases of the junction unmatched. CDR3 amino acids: CASSRGNEQGKGYTF. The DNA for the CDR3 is TGTGCCAGTAGCAGGGGGAACGAACAGGGGAAGGGCTACACCTTC.

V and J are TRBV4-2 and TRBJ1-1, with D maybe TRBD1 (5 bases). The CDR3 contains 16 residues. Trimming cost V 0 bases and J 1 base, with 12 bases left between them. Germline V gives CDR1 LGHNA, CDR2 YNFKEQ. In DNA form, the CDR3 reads TGTGCCAGCAGCCAAGAGGGGCCACCGAAGAACACTGAAGCTTTCTTT. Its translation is CASSQEGPPKNTEAFF.

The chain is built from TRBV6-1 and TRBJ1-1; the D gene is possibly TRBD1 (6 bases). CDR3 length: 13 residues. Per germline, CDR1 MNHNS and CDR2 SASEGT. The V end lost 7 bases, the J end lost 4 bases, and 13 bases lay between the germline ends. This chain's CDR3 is CASTLIRGTEAFF. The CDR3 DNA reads TGTGCCAGCACCTTGATCAGGGGCACTGAAGCTTTCTTT.

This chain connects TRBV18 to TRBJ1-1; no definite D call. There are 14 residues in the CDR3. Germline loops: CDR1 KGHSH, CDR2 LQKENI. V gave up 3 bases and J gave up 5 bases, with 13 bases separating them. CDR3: CASSPTRSGTEAFF. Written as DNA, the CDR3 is TGTGCCAGCTCACCGACCCGCTCTGGAACTGAAGCTTTCTTT.

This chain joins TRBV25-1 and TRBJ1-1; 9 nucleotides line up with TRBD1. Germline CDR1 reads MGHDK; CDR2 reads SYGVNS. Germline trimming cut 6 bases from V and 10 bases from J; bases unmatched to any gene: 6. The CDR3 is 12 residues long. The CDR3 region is CASRQGAMGAFF. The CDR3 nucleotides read TGTGCCAGCAGACAGGGGGCGATGGGAGCTTTCTTT.

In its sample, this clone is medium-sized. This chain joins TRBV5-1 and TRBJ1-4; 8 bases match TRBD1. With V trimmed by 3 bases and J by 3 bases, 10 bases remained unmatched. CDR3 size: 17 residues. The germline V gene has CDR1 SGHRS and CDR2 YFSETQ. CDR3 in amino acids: CASSSTGQGVANEKLFF. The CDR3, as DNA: TGCGCCAGCAGCTCCACCGGACAGGGAGTAGCTAATGAAAAACTGTTTTTT.

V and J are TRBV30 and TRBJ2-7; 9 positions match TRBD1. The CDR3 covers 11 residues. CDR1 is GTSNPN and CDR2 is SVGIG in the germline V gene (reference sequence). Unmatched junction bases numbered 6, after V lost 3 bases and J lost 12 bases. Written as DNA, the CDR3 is TGTGCCTGGAGCCTAAACAGGGGGCCGTACTTC. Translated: CAWSLNRGPYF.

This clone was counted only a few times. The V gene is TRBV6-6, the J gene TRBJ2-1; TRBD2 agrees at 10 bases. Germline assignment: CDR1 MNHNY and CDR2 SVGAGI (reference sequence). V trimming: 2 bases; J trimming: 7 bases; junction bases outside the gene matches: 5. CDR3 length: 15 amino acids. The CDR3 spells CASSYGRTSGNEQFF. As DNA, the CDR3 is TGTGCCAGCAGTTACGGTAGGACTAGCGGAAATGAGCAGTTCTTC.

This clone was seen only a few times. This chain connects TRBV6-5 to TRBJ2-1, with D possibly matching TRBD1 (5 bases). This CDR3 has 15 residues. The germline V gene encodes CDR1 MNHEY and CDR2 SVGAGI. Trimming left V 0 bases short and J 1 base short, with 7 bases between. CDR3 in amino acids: CASSYSRESYNEQFF. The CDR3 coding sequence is TGTGCCAGCAGTTACTCCAGGGAATCCTACAATGAGCAGTTCTTC.

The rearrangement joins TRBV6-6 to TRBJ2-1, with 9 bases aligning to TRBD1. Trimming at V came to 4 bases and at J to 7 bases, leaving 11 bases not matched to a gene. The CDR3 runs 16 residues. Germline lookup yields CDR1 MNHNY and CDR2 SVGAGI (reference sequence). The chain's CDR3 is CASSSLPGQGRNEQFF. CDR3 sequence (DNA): TGTGCCAGCAGTTCCCTACCGGGACAGGGTCGGAATGAGCAGTTCTTC.

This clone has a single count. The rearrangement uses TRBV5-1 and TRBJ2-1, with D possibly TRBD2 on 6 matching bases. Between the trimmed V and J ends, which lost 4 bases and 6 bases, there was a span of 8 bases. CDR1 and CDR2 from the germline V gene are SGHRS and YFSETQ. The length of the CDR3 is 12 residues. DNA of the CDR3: TGCGCCAGCAGCGGGGGGATCAATGAGCAGTTCTTC. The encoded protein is CASSGGINEQFF.

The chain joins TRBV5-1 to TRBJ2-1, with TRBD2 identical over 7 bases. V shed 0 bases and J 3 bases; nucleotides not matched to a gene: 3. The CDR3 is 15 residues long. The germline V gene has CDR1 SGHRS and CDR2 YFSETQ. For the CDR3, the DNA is TGCGCCAGCAGCTTGGGGGCTAGCGGCTACAATGAGCAGTTCTTC. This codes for CASSLGASGYNEQFF.

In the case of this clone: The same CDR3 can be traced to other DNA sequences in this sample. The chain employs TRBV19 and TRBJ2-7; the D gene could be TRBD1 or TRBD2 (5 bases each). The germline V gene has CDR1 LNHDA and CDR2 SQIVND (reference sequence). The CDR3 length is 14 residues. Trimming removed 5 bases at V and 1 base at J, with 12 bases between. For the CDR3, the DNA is TGTGCCAGTAGTGCCCGGGACGGATCCTACGAGCAGTACTTC. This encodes CASSARDGSYEQYF.

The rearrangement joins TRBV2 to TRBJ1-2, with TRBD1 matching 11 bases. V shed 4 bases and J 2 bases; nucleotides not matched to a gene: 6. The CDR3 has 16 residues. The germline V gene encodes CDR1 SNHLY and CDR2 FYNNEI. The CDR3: CASSGERTGGNYGYTF. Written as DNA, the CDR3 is TGTGCCAGCAGTGGAGAAAGGACAGGGGGCAACTATGGCTACACCTTC.

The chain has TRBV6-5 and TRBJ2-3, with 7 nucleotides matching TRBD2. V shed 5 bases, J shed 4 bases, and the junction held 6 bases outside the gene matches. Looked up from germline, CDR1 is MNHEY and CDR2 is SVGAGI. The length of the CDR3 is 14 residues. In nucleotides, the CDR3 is TGTGCCAGCAGTCTCAGGGAGGGACCAGATACGCAGTATTTT. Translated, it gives CASSLREGPDTQYF.

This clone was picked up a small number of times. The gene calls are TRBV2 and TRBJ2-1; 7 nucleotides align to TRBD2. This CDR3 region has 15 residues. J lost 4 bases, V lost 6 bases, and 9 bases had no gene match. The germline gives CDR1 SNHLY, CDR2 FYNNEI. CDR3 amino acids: CASRPLAVPYNEQFF. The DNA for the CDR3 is TGTGCCAGCAGGCCCCTAGCGGTTCCTTACAATGAGCAGTTCTTC.

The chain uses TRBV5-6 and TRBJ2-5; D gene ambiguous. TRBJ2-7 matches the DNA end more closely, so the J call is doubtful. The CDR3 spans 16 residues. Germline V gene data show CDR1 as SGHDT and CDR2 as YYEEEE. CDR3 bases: TGTGCCAGCAGCTTGCGGGTGTTACAGAGTCGTAACGAGCAGTACTTC. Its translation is CASSLRVLQSRNEQYF.

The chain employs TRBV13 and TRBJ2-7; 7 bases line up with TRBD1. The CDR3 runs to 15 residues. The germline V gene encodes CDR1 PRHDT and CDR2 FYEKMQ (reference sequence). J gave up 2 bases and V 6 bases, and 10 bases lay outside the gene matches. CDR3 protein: CASRHRGEKPYEQYF. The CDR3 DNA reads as TGTGCCAGCAGGCACAGGGGAGAGAAGCCCTACGAGCAGTACTTC.

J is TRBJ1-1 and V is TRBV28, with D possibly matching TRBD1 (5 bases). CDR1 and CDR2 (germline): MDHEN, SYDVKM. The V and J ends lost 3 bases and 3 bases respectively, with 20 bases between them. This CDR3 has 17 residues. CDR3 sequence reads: CASSFSRGKKVYTEAFF. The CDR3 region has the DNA TGTGCCAGCAGTTTTTCCCGGGGGAAAAAGGTGTACACTGAAGCTTTCTTT.

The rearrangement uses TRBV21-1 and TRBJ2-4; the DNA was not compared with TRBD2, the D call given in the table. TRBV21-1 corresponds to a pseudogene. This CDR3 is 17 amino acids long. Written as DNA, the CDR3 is TGTGCCAGCAGCGAACGGGAACTCGGTGAGGGTACAGACATTCAGTACTTC. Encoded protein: CASSERELGEGTDIQYF.

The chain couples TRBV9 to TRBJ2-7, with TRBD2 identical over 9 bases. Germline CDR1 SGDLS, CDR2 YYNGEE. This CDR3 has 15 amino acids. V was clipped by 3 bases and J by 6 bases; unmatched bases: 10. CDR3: CASSATTSGVGEQYF. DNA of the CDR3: TGTGCCAGCAGCGCCACGACTAGCGGAGTTGGCGAGCAGTACTTC.

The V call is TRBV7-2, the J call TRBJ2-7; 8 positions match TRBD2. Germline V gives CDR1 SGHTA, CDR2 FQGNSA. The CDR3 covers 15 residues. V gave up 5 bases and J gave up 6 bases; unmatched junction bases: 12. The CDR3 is CASSQRGGRFIEQYF. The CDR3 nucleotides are TGTGCCAGCAGCCAGAGGGGCGGGAGGTTTATCGAGCAGTACTTC.